This T cell receptor beta chain was obtained from a study of blood T cell repertoires in COVID-19. A single count supports this clone. Method: immunoSEQ multiplex PCR; TCRdb's copy keeps in-frame clones and lacks some. Of about 210,000 clones listed, 80% to 90% are singletons. The receptor was isolated from a man aged 18 to 29 with active or convalescent COVID-19. Sequences were obtained from peripheral blood.

The CDR3 nucleotides read TGTGCCAGCAGCTTACGTCCGAGAGGGTTGGGGAACACTGAAGCTTTCTTT. Translated, it gives CASSLRPRGLGNTEAFF. The chain combines TRBV7-8 with TRBJ1-1; D not resolved. The CDR3 spans 17 residues. Trimming shortened V by 2 bases and J by 1 base, and 17 bases separated the two germline ends. Germline V gene lookup returns CDR1 SGHVS and CDR2 FQNEAQ. The full variable domain, rest sourced from reference TRBV7-8 and TRBJ1-1, is GAGVSQSPRYKVAKRGQDVALRCDPISGHVSLFWYQQALGQGPEFLTYFQNEAQLDKSGLPSDRFFAERPEGSVSTLKIQRTQQEDSAVYLCASSLRPRGLGNTEAFFGQGTRLTVV.